This TCR beta chain emerged from a study of T cells in localized non-small cell lung cancer. In regard to this clone: Its antigen is not identified.

Sequencing used immunoSEQ multiplex PCR; TCRdb keeps in-frame clones, though not all of them. The sample has some 25,000 clones; roughly 80% are singletons. The study, taken as a whole, reports: A single tumor region was sequenced, leaving heterogeneity possible. In adjacent lung, a median roughly 57 of the top 100 tumor clones were found. Higher blood T cell density tracked longer overall survival.

Sequencing used peripheral blood, obtained before any cancer treatment. The receptor's source is a man between 40 and 70 years old with stage III squamous cell lung carcinoma.

CDR3 protein: CAWSRTGGTGNTIYF. CDR3 nucleotides: TGTGCCTGGAGTCGAACAGGGGGCACTGGAAACACCATATATTTT. V usage is TRBV30 and J usage is TRBJ1-3, with TRBD1 matching 9 bases. CDR1 is GTSNPN and CDR2 is SVGIG in the germline V gene (reference sequence). This CDR3 has 15 residues. Germline trimming cut 2 bases from V and 2 bases from J; bases unmatched to any gene: 4.